The 8 T cell receptor beta chains reported below all come from one sample, sequenced in a study of T cells in Graves' hyperthyroidism and ophthalmopathy. Authors of the study amplified TCR beta CDR3 regions from RNA transcripts. Initially, a first-round RT-PCR of the TCR CDR3 employed the HTBI primer set. One entry per CDR3 protein, called by TCRdb with MiXCR from the multiplex PCR reads. The sample has approximately 630,000 distinct CDR3 sequences, about 17% seen once. The sequenced sample consisted of blood. These receptors were obtained from a woman aged 25 to 39 with Graves' hyperthyroidism.

This clonotype was counted at least ten times. This chain uses TRBV20-1 with TRBJ2-1, with 8 bases identical to TRBD2. This CDR3 spans 16 amino acids. CDR1 and CDR2 from the germline V gene are DFQATT and SNEGSKA (reference sequence). The J segment lost 2 bases and the V segment lost 0 bases, leaving 6 bases of the junction unmatched. In DNA form, the CDR3 reads TGCAGTGCTAGAGATCACGGGAGGGCCGCCTACAATGAGCAGTTCTTC. Amino acids: CSARDHGRAAYNEQFF.

This clonotype was counted a few times. V usage is TRBV6-2 or TRBV6-3 and J usage is TRBJ1-2, with no clear D. Germline V gives CDR1 MNHEY, CDR2 SVGEGT. The germline V and J ends were trimmed by 2 bases and 6 bases, with 10 bases remaining between them. This CDR3 comprises 13 residues. For the CDR3, the DNA is TGTGCCAGCAGTTACAGAGGGTATCATGGCTACACCTTC. Translation: CASSYRGYHGYTF.

This clonotype was seen only a few times. V usage is TRBV27 and J usage is TRBJ2-7; no firm D call. The CDR3 extends over 13 amino acids. The germline gives CDR1 MNHEY, CDR2 SMNVEV (reference sequence). The V and J ends lost 4 bases and 4 bases respectively, with 11 bases between them. The DNA of the CDR3 is TGTGCCAGCAGTTCCCGGTATCTTTACGAGCAGTACTTC. It yields the protein CASSSRYLYEQYF.

The genes are TRBV13 and TRBJ2-7; D perhaps matches TRBD2 (6 bases). In germline, CDR1 is PRHDT, CDR2 FYEKMQ (reference sequence). The CDR3 covers 15 residues. The ends were cut back, 1 base at V and 3 bases at J, with 13 bases in the middle. In DNA form, the CDR3 reads TGTGCCAGCAGCTTAGAGGAGGGCGCCCACTACGAGCAGTACTTC. Protein product: CASSLEEGAHYEQYF. Drawing the rest from reference TRBV13 and TRBJ2-7, the complete variable domain is AAGVIQSPRHLIKEKRETATLKCYPIPRHDTVYWYQQGPGQDPQFLISFYEKMQSDKGSIPDRFSAQQFSDYHSELNMSSLELGDSALYFCASSLEEGAHYEQYFGPGTRLTVT.

To note about this clonotype: A much larger clone sits a single nucleotide away, making a read error possible. J is TRBJ1-3 and V is TRBV28; no firm D call. Trimming took 5 bases from V and 4 from J, leaving 15 bases between them. Germline V gene lookup returns CDR1 MDHEN and CDR2 SYDVKM. The length of the CDR3 is 15 residues. The CDR3 DNA sequence: TGTGCCAGCAGTGTCCTCGGGAGGCGGGGAAACACCATATATTTT. Its translation: CASSVLGRRGNTIYF.

This clonotype showed up many times. The rearrangement links TRBV28 to TRBJ2-7; 7 bases are shared with TRBD2. The CDR3 length is 15 residues. Germline loops: CDR1 MDHEN, CDR2 SYDVKM. J was trimmed by 1 base and V by 5 bases; bases with no gene match: 8. CDR3 sequence reads: CASSDGGGRSYEQYF. CDR3 in DNA: TGTGCCAGCAGTGATGGGGGGGGGAGGTCCTACGAGCAGTACTTC.

A few counts support this clonotype. The V gene is TRBV6-2 or TRBV6-3, the J gene TRBJ2-1, with 7 bases matching TRBD2. The CDR3 loop spans 17 amino acids. The trim removed 2 bases at V and 5 bases at J, leaving 12 bases unmatched. CDR1 is MNHEY and CDR2 is SVGEGT in the germline V gene. The CDR3 here is CASSYPFSAGDHNEQFF. CDR3 nucleotide sequence: TGTGCCAGCAGTTACCCCTTTTCGGCGGGAGATCACAATGAGCAGTTCTTC.

The chain links TRBV5-4 to TRBJ2-7; the match to TRBD2 covers 11 bases. CDR1 is SGHNT and CDR2 is YYREEE in the germline V gene (reference sequence). This CDR3 comprises 15 residues. J gave up 5 bases and V 2 bases, and 6 bases lay outside the gene matches. Here the CDR3 reads CASSFRLAGSHEQYF. The CDR3 DNA sequence: TGTGCCAGCAGCTTCCGACTAGCGGGATCCCACGAGCAGTACTTC.